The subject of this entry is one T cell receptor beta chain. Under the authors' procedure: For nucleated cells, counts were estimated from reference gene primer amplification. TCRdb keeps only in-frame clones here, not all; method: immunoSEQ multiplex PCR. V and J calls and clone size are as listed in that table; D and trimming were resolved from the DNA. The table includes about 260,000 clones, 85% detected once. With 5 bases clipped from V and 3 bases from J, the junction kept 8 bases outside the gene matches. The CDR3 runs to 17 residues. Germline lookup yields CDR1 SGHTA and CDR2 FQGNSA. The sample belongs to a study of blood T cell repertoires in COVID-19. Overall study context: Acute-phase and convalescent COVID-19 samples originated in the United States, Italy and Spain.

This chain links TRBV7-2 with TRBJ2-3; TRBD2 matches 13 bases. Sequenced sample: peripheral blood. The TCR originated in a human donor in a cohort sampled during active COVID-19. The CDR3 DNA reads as TGTGCCAGCAGCGTAAGGACTAGCGGGAGTATGACAGATACGCAGTATTTT. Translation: CASSVRTSGSMTDTQYF.